The clone carrying this TCR beta chain has a count of ten or more. The antigen is not known. This record comes from a study of blood T cells in healthy people across ages. Study-wide results and caveats: Naive T cell percentage showed a strong correlation with TCR beta diversity.

Healthy Caucasian individuals from Russia aged about 6 to 95 were enrolled as donors. This CDR3 has 16 residues. The germline V gene has CDR1 DFQATT and CDR2 SNEGSKA (reference sequence). Trimming removed 5 bases at V and 7 bases at J, with 27 bases between. Then a second PCR, running about 7 to 11 cycles, was carried out with a sample-barcoded 5' primer and a J-beta primer mix. Tagging of each cDNA molecule was performed by a template-switch adaptor with 12 random nucleotides. All samples yielded 2.5 million or more CDR3-containing paired-end reads. TCRdb recomputed calls from the 5' RACE reads with MiXCR, one row per CDR3 protein. The sample has 1.5 million to 2 million distinct CDR3 sequences; 28% are singletons.

This sequence was found in a woman aged 25 to 39 in good health. The material sequenced was blood. V and J are TRBV20-1 and TRBJ2-7; tentative D call: TRBD1 (6 bases). CDR3 nucleotides: TGCAGTGCTTACACCCCGGTGGGACACGTCGCCGAAGAGCAGTACTTC. Amino acid sequence: CSAYTPVGHVAEEQYF.